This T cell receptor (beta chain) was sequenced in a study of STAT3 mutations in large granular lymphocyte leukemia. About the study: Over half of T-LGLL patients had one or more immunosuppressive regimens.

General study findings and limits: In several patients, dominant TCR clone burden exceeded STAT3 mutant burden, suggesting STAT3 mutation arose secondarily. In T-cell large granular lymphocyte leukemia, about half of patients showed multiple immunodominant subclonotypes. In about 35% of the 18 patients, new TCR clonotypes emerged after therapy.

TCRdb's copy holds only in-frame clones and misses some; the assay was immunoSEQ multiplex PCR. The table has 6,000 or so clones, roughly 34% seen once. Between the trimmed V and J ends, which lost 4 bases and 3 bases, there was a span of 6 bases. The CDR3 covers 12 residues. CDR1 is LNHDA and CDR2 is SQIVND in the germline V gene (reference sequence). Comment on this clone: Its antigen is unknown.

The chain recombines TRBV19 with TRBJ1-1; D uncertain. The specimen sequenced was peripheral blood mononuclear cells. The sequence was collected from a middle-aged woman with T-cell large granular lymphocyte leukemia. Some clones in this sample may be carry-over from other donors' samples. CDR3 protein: CASSRRDTEAFF. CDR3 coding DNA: TGTGCCAGTAGTAGGCGGGACACTGAAGCTTTCTTT.